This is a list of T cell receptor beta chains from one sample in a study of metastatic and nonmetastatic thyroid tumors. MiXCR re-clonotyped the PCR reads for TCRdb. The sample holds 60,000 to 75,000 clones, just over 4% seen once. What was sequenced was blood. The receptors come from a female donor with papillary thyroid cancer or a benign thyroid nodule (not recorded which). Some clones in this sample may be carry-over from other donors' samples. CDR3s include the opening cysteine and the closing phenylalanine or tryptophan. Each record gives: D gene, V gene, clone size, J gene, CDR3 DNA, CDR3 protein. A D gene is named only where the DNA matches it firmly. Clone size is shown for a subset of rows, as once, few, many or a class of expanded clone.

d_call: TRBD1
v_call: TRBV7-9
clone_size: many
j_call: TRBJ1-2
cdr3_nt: TGTGCCAGCACCCGGACCGGACAGGACAACTACACCTTC
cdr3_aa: CASTRTGQDNYTF

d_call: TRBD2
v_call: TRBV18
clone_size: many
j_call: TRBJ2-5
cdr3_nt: TGTGCCAGCTCACCTCCGGGGGGGGAGACCCAGTACTTC
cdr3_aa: CASSPPGGETQYF

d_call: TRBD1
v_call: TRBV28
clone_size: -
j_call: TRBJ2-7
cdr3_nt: TGTGCCAGCAGTACAGGGGCCTTCTACGAGCAGTACTTT
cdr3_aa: CASSTGAFYEQYF

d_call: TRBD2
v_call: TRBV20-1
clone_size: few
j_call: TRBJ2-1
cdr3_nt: TGCAGTGCTACCCGGGGGGGGGCCTACAATCAGCAGTTCTTC
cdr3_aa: CSATRGGAYNQQFF

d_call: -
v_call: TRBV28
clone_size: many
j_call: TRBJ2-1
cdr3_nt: TGTGCCAGCAGTTTGTGGCAGGGAAGGGGCCAAAGCTCCTACAATGAGCAGTTCTTC
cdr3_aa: CASSLWQGRGQSSYNEQFF

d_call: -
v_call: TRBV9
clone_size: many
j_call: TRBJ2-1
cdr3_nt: TGTGCCAGCAGCGACCCCTCGGGGAATGAGCAGTTCTTC
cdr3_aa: CASSDPSGNEQFF

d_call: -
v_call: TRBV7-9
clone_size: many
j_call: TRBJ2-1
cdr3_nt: TGTGCCAGCAGCCCCGGGTGGGGGGTGGGCGAGCAGTTCTTC
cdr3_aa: CASSPGWGVGEQFF

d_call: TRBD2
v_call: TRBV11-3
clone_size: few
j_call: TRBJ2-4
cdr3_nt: TGTGCCAGCAGCTTCACGGCTAGCGGGGCGGGGATAACCAAAAACATTCAGTACTTC
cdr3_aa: CASSFTASGAGITKNIQYF

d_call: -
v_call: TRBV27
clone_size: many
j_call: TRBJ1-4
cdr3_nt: TGTGCCAGCAGGTCGTTGCGGGGGACGGCTAATGAAAAACTGTTTTTT
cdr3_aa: CASRSLRGTANEKLFF

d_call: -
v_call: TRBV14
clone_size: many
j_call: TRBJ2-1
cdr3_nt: TGTGCCAGCAGCCCGGGACCATACAATGAGCAGTTCTTC
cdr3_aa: CASSPGPYNEQFF

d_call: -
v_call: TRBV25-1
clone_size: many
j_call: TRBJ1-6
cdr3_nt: TGTGCCAGCCTGGACGGCGCCTCCTATAATTCACCCCTCCACTTT
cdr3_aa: CASLDGASYNSPLHF

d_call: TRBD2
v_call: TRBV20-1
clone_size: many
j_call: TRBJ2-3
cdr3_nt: TGCAGTGCTCAGCCGGCGGGGAGGGGTTCAGATACGCAGTATTTT
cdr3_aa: CSAQPAGRGSDTQYF

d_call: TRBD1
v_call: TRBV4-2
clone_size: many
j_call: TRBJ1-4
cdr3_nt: TGTGCCAGCAGCCAGCAAAGGACAGGGCCCCAGAGTGAAAAACTGTTTTTT
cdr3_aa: CASSQQRTGPQSEKLFF

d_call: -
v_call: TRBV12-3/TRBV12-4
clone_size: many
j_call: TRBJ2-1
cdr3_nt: TGTGCCAGCAGTTTACCAGGGGCTAGCTTAGTCAATGAGCAGTTCTTC
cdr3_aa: CASSLPGASLVNEQFF

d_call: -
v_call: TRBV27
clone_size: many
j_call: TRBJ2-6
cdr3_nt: TGTGCCAGCAGGGTGTCTGGGGCCAACGTCCTGACTTTC
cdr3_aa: CASRVSGANVLTF

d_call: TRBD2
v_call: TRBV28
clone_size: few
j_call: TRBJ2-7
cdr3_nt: TGTGCCAGCAGTTTAGGGACTATCGGGAGAGGATCCTACGAGCAGTACTTC
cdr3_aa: CASSLGTIGRGSYEQYF

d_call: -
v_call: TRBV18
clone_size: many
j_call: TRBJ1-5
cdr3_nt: TGTGCCAGCTCACAGGGGGTTGGGGCGCCCCAGCATTTT
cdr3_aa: CASSQGVGAPQHF

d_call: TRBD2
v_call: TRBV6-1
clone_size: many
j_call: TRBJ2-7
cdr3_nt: TGTGCCAGCAGCTCGACGGGGGGGAGGGCAGCCTACGAGCAGTACTTC
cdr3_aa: CASSSTGGRAAYEQYF

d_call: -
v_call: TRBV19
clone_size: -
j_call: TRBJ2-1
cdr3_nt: TGTGCCAGTAGTATAGGAAACGACAATGAGCAGTTCTTC
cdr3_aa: CASSIGNDNEQFF

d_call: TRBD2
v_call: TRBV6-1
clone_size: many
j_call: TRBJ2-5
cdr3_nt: TGTGCCAGCAGTGCCACTAGCGCGGGAGAGACCCAGTACTTC
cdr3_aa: CASSATSAGETQYF

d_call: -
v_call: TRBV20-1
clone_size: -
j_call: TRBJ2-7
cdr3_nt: TGCAGTGCTAGAGATGGTACCGGGAGAGTCCGCTACGAGCAGTACTTC
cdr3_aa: CSARDGTGRVRYEQYF

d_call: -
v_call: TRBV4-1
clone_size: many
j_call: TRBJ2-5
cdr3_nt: TGCGCCAGCAGCCAAGATCACGGCTCTTCCCAGTACTTC
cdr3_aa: CASSQDHGSSQYF

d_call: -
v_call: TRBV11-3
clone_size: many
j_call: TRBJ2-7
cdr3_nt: TGTGCCAGCAGTCGGGGGTACGAGCAGTACTTC
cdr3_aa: CASSRGYEQYF

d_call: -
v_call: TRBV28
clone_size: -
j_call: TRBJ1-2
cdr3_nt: TGTGCCAGCAGAACGGGCGAGGGCTATGGCTACACCTTC
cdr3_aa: CASRTGEGYGYTF

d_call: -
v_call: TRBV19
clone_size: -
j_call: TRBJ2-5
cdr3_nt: TGTGCCAGTAGTATGTGGGAGCGAGAGACCCAGTACTTC
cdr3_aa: CASSMWERETQYF

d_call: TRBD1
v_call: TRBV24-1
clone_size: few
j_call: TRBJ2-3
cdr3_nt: TGTGCCACGAATGACAGGGGTCGAGATACGCAGTATTTT
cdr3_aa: CATNDRGRDTQYF

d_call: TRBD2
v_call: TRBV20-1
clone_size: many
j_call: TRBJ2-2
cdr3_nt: TGCAGTGTCAGCGGGATGAACACCGGGGAGCTGTTTTTT
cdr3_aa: CSVSGMNTGELFF

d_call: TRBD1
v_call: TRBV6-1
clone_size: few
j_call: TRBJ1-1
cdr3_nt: TGTGCCAGCAAAGGCAGGGGGCTCGAGAACACTGAAGCTTTCTTT
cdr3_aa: CASKGRGLENTEAFF

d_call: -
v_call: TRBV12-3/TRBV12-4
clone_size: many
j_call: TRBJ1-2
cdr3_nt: TGTGCCAGCAGTTTGGAAGGGGGAGCCGGCTACACCTTC
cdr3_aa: CASSLEGGAGYTF

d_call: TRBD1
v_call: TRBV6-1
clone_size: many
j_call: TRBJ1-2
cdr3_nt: TGTGCCAGCAGGCCCGGACAGGGCCAACTATGGGGCTACACCTTC
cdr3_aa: CASRPGQGQLWGYTF

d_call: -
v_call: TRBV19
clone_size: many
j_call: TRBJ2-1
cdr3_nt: TGTGCCAGTAGCGACTCCGGGACCTTTGATGAGCAGTTCTTC
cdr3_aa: CASSDSGTFDEQFF

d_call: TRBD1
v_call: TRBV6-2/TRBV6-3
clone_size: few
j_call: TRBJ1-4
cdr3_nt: TGTGCCGCGAGCCCAGGGACAGGGTTTGCCGCTAATGAAAAACTGTTTTTT
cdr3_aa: CAASPGTGFAANEKLFF

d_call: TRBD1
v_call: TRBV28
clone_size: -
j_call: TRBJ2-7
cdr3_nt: TGTGCCAGCGGAACTCACCAGGGGGCGGACTACGAGCAGTACTTC
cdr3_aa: CASGTHQGADYEQYF

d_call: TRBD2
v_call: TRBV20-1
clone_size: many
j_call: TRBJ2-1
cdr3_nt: TGCAGTGCTAGAGTTCCGGGAGGTTCCTACAATGAGCAGTTCTTC
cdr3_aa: CSARVPGGSYNEQFF

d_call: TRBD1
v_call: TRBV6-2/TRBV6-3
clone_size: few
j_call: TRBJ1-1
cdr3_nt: TGTGCCAGCATCGACAGGGGACCTGAAGCTTTCTTT
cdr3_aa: CASIDRGPEAFF

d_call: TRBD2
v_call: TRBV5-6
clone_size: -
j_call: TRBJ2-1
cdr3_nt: TGTGCCAGCAGCCCTGGACTAGCGGGATGGTACAATGAGCAGTTCTTC
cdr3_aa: CASSPGLAGWYNEQFF

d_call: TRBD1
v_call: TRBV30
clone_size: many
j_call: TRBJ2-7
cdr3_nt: TGTGCCTGGAGTGTAGCCTCGGGACAGAACTACGAGCAGTACTTC
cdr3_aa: CAWSVASGQNYEQYF

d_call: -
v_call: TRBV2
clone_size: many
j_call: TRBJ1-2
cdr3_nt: TGTGCCAGCAGTGCTAGCTATGGCTACACCTTC
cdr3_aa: CASSASYGYTF

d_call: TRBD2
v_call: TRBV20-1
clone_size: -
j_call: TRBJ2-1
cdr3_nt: TGCAGTGCTAGGGCGACTAGCGGAGATTACAATGAGCAGTTCTTC
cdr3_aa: CSARATSGDYNEQFF

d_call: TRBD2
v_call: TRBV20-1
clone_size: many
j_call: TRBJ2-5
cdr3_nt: TGCAGTGCTACCGCGGGTAGCGGGAGTTGGCAAGAGACCCAGTACTTC
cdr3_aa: CSATAGSGSWQETQYF

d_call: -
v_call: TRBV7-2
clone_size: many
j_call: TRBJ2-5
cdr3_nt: TGTGCCAGCAGCCCGGGACTGCAAGAGACCCAGTACTTC
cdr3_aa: CASSPGLQETQYF

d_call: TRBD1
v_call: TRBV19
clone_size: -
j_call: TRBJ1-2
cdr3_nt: TGTGCCAGTGACCAACAGGGGGCGGTAGGCTACACCTTC
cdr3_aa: CASDQQGAVGYTF

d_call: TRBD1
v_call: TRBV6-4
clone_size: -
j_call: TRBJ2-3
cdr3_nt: TGTGCCAGCAGAAAAGGGACAGGGCCCACAGATACGCAGTATTTT
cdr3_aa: CASRKGTGPTDTQYF

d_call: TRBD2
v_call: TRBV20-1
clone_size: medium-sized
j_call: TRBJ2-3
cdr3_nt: TGCAGTGCGTCACCTAGCGGGAGCACAGATACGCAGTATTTT
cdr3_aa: CSASPSGSTDTQYF

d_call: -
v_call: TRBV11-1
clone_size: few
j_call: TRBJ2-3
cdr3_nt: TGTGCCAGCAGCTTAGAGGGCAGGGCGGGAACAGATACGCAGTATTTT
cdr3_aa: CASSLEGRAGTDTQYF

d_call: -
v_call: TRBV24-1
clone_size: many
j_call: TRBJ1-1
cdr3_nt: TGTGCCACCACCCACCCTCGGGACTTCCTTGGGGACACTGAAGCTTTCTTT
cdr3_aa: CATTHPRDFLGDTEAFF

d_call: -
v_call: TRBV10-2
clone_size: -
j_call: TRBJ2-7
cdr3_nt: TGCGCCAGCAGTGGCGGATGGGGCTACGAGCAGTACTTC
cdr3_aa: CASSGGWGYEQYF

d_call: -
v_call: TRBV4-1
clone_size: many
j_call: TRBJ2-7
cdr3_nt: TGCGCCAGCAGCCAGTACCGGGACTCCGCCTACGAGCAGTACTTC
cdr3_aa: CASSQYRDSAYEQYF

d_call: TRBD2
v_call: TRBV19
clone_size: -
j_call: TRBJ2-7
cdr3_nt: TGTGCCAGTAGTATACTCGCGGGAGCGGGGTCCTACGAACAGTACTTC
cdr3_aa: CASSILAGAGSYEQYF

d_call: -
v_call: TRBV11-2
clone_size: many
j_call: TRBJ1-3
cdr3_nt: TGTGCCAGCAGCTTTACAGGAAGCTCTGGAAACACCATATATTTT
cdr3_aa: CASSFTGSSGNTIYF

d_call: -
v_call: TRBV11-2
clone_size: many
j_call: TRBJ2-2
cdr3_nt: TGTGCCAGCAGCTCCCGACTGGGCACCGGGGAGCTGTTTTTT
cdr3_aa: CASSSRLGTGELFF

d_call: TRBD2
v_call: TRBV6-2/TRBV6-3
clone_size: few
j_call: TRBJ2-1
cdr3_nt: TGTGCCAGCAGTTACTCGAGTCAGCGCGGGAGTATGTATGAGCAGTTCTTC
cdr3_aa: CASSYSSQRGSMYEQFF

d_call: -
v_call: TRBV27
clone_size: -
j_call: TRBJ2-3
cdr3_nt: TGTGCCAGCAGTGATCCCGGGACTTCTATCACAGATACGCAGTATTTT
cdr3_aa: CASSDPGTSITDTQYF

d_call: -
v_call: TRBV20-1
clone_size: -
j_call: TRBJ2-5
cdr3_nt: TGCAGTGACCGGCCGGGGCCGGGAGAGACCCAGTACTTC
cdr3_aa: CSDRPGPGETQYF

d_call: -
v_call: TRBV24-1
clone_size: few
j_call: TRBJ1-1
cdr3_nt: TGTGCCTCCAGGTCGGCCTTGAACACTGAAGCTTTCTTT
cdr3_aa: CASRSALNTEAFF

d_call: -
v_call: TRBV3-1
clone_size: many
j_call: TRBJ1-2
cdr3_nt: TGTGCCAGCAGCCACGGGGCCGGCTACACCTTC
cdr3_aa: CASSHGAGYTF

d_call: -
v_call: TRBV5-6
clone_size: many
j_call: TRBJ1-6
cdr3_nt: TGTGCCAGCAGATTACAGGGAGGAGGATCACCCCTCCACTTT
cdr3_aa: CASRLQGGGSPLHF